Below are 10 T cell receptor beta chains sequenced from a single sample in a study of tissue T cells after allogeneic stem cell transplantation. Data came from immunoSEQ multiplex PCR; TCRdb stores just in-frame clones and leaves some out. The data show 28,000 or so clones, about 90% seen once. Specimen: blood, collected before transplantation. These receptors were collected from a male donor older than 55 who later had graft-versus-host disease after an allogeneic stem cell transplant.

The rearrangement uses TRBV5-6 and TRBJ2-1, with 9 positions matching TRBD1. J lost 12 bases, V lost 4 bases, and 14 bases had no gene match. Germline V gene data show CDR1 as SGHDT and CDR2 as YYEEEE. The CDR3 sequence is 15 residues long. Here the CDR3 DNA reads TGTGCCAGCAGCCAACTCGGACAGGGGCGGTTCGCGCAGTTCTTC. This translates into CASSQLGQGRFAQFF.

This clone appeared a single time. In DNA form, the CDR3 reads TGTGCCAGCAGCCAAATACCGGGACAGGGGAGGAATGGCTACACCTTC. It specifies CASSQIPGQGRNGYTF. V gene TRBV3-1 (or the pseudogene TRBV3-2) combines with J gene TRBJ1-2, with 10 nucleotides matching TRBD1. V shed 2 bases, J shed 6 bases, and the junction held 9 bases outside the gene matches. The CDR3 has 16 amino acids. CDR1 and CDR2 from the germline V gene are LGHDT and YNNKEL (reference sequence).

The rearrangement joins TRBV5-3 to TRBJ2-7, with a tentative D call TRBD1 (5 bases). TRBV5-3 is an ORF, and what it does is uncertain. V lost 7 bases to trimming and J lost 6 bases, with 32 bases between them. The CDR3 runs 18 residues. The CDR3 nucleotides read TGTGCCAGACCACCAGCCCTCTGTTCATCACCCTCAAGGGGCGAGCAGTACTTC. Translating it yields CARPPALCSSPSRGEQYF.

This clone was seen more than once but under ten times. The chain recombines TRBV6-1 with TRBJ1-6; 9 bases agree with TRBD1. The CDR3 has 18 amino acids. Germline CDR1 and CDR2: MNHNS and SASEGT. Unmatched junction bases numbered 4, after V lost 1 base and J lost 0 bases. DNA for the CDR3: TGTGCCAGCAGTGAAGGGATGACAGGGGGCTCCTATAATTCACCCCTCCACTTT. It translates to CASSEGMTGGSYNSPLHF.

The rearrangement links TRBV18 to TRBJ2-2; D is tentatively TRBD1 or TRBD2 (6 bases each). CDR3 length: 16 amino acids. Looked up from germline, CDR1 is KGHSH and CDR2 is LQKENI. Trimming pared 3 bases from V and 2 bases from J, leaving 13 bases between. For the CDR3, the DNA is TGTGCCAGCTCACCGGGCGGGACATTAAACACCGGGGAGCTGTTTTTT. Encoded protein: CASSPGGTLNTGELFF.

This chain links TRBV3-1 (or the pseudogene TRBV3-2) with TRBJ2-7; D remains unclear. V shed 2 bases and J shed 2 bases, with 16 bases lying between them. CDR3 size: 16 residues. Germline CDR1 reads LGHDT; CDR2 reads YNNKEL (reference sequence). CDR3 residues: CASSQFNTEIPYEQYF. Here the CDR3 DNA reads TGTGCCAGCAGCCAATTTAATACAGAAATACCCTACGAGCAGTACTTC.

The chain links TRBV28 to TRBJ2-7, with TRBD1 matching over 7 bases. The junction had 11 bases not matched to a gene; V was cut back by 6 bases and J by 6 bases. This CDR3 is built from 14 residues. From germline, CDR1 is MDHEN and CDR2 SYDVKM. CDR3 loop: CASRPGQAFGEQYF. CDR3 bases: TGTGCCAGCAGGCCCGGACAGGCTTTCGGCGAGCAGTACTTC.

This clone has just one count. The chain combines TRBV7-2 with TRBJ2-3; possible D gene TRBD2, 6 bases. CDR3 length: 16 residues. Trimming left V 5 bases short and J 7 bases short, with 22 bases between. Germline V gene sequence: CDR1 SGHTA, CDR2 FQGNSA. The CDR3 is CASSPELGTSFYTQYF. DNA for the CDR3: TGTGCCAGCAGCCCAGAACTCGGGACTTCGTTCTATACGCAGTATTTT.

This clone has just a few counts. The rearrangement uses TRBV30 and TRBJ1-5, with D unclear. The CDR3 totals 14 residues. Trimming took off 0 bases at V and 0 bases at J, with 6 bases between the two ends. Germline V gene lookup returns CDR1 GTSNPN and CDR2 SVGIG (reference sequence). DNA of the CDR3: TGTGCCTGGAGTGTAAGGTCTAGCAATCAGCCCCAGCATTTT. It is translated as CAWSVRSSNQPQHF.

The chain carries TRBV4-3 and TRBJ1-5; TRBD1 might be the D (5 bases). The CDR3 sequence is 15 residues long. Germline CDR1 is LGHNA and CDR2 is YSLEER. The V and J ends lost 2 bases and 6 bases respectively, with 14 bases between them. The CDR3 sequence: CASSQSNGAGQPQHF. The CDR3 DNA is TGCGCCAGCAGCCAATCAAACGGGGCGGGTCAGCCCCAGCATTTT.